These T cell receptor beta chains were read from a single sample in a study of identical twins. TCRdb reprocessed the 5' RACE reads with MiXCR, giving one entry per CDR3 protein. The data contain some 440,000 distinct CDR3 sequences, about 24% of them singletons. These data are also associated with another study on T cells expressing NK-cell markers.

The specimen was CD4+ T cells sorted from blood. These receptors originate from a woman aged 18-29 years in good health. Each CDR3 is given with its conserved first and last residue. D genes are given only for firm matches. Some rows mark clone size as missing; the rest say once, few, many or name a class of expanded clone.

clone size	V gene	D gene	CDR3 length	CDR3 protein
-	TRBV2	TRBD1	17	CASSDRGGVFGNQPQHF
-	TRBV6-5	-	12	CASSSTEGGYTF
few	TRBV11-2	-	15	CASSLDSFLPDTQYF
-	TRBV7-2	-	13	CASSLSRRETQYF
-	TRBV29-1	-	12	CSVDVNTDEQYF
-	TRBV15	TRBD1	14	CATRTGTGAQPQHF
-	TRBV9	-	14	CASSGGQFNQPQHF
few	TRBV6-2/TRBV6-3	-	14	CASSGALVKNIQYF
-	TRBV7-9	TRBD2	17	CTSTPGTSGLGTDTQYF
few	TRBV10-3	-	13	CAIRAAGQETQYF
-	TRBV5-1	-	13	CASSPGVAQPQHF
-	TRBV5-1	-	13	CASSLGLLYTQYF
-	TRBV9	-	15	CASSVGTGLHYGYTF
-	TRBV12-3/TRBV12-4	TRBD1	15	CASSLPADRGNEQFF
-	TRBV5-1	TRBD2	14	CASRGTSDSNEQFF
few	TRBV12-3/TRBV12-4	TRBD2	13	CASRRTSTETQYF
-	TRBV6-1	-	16	CASSERLVGAFHEQFF
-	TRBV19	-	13	CASLDSGSEKLFF
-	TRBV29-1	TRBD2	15	CSVATTSGRTDTQYF
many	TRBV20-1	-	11	CSASRTDEQYF
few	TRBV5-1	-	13	CASSFDGDQPQHF
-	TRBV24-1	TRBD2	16	CATSDPTSGSSNEQFF
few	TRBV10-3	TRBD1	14	CAISGTGIRETQYF
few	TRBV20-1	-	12	CSATKDFTEAFF
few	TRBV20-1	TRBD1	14	CSATSPQGDDEQFF
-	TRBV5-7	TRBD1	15	CASSLPQTGNYGYTF
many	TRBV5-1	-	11	CASSLDSEQYF
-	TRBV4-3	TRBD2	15	CASSHKLAGGFEQFF
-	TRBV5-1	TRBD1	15	CASSGGGQGLGEQFF
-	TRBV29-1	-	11	CSVIKRDTQYF
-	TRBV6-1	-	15	CASSPSVVGTDTQYF
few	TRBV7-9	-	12	CASSLSLTTQYF